The 4 T cell receptor beta chains in this list originate from one sample, sequenced in a study of T-cell reconstitution after alpha-beta-depleted transplantation in children. Preparing the TCRbeta library involved the use of unique molecular identifiers. TCRdb reprocessed the PCR reads with MiXCR, giving one entry per CDR3 protein. The table lists roughly 100,000 distinct CDR3 sequences, 6% of them singletons. Sequences were derived from PBMCs, mostly from graft donor cells, sampled 60 days after TCRalphabeta/CD19-depleted stem cell transplant. These TCRs come from a female patient aged 2 to 10 who had a stem cell transplant for Fanconi anemia, so the T cells may come from the graft donor.

This clonotype was counted ten times or more. The chain links TRBV5-1 to TRBJ2-7; the D gene is possibly TRBD1 (5 bases). The V end lost 3 bases, the J end lost 6 bases, and 16 bases lay between the germline ends. This CDR3 has 14 amino acids. Germline CDR1 SGHRS, CDR2 YFSETQ. CDR3 coding DNA: TGCGCCAGCAGCTACACATTCCAGGGTGGCGAGCAGTACTTC. Protein product: CASSYTFQGGEQYF.

This clonotype came up many times. The chain employs TRBV12-3 or TRBV12-4 and TRBJ1-3, with 9 bases matching TRBD1. The CDR3 length is 15 residues. J gave up 1 base and V 4 bases, and 2 bases lay outside the gene matches. CDR3 nucleotides: TGTGCCAGCAGTTCACAGGGGGCTTCTGGAAACACCATATATTTT. It encodes CASSSQGASGNTIYF.

This clonotype was counted at least ten times. V usage is TRBV28 and J usage is TRBJ2-7; 12 nucleotides agree with TRBD2. Per germline, CDR1 MDHEN and CDR2 SYDVKM. The V gene end was trimmed by 3 bases and the J gene end by 3 bases; junction bases not matched to a gene: 6. CDR3 length equals 16 residues. The chain's CDR3 is CASSFLEGLAGYEQYF. The DNA of the CDR3 is TGTGCCAGCAGTTTTTTGGAGGGACTAGCGGGCTACGAGCAGTACTTC. The whole variable domain, remainder taken from reference TRBV28 and TRBJ2-7, is DVKVTQSSRYLVKRTGEKVFLECVQDMDHENMFWYRQDPGLGLRLIYFSYDVKMKEKGDIPEGYSVSREKKERFSLILESASTNQTSMYLCASSFLEGLAGYEQYFGPGTRLTVT.

In its sample, this clonotype was seen many times. V usage is TRBV5-1 and J usage is TRBJ2-1; D might be TRBD1 or TRBD2, each matching 5 bases. Trimming cost V 1 base and J 7 bases, with 12 bases left between them. In germline, CDR1 is SGHRS, CDR2 YFSETQ. The CDR3 runs 14 residues. DNA of the CDR3: TGCGCCAGCAGCTTGCGGGACCCCCGGAATGAGCAGTTCTTC. Translating gives CASSLRDPRNEQFF. Variable domain in full (rest from reference TRBV5-1 and TRBJ2-1): KAGVTQTPRYLIKTRGQQVTLSCSPISGHRSVSWYQQTPGQGLQFLFEYFSETQRNKGNFPGRFSGRQFSNSRSEMNVSTLELGDSALYLCASSLRDPRNEQFFGPGTRLTVL.